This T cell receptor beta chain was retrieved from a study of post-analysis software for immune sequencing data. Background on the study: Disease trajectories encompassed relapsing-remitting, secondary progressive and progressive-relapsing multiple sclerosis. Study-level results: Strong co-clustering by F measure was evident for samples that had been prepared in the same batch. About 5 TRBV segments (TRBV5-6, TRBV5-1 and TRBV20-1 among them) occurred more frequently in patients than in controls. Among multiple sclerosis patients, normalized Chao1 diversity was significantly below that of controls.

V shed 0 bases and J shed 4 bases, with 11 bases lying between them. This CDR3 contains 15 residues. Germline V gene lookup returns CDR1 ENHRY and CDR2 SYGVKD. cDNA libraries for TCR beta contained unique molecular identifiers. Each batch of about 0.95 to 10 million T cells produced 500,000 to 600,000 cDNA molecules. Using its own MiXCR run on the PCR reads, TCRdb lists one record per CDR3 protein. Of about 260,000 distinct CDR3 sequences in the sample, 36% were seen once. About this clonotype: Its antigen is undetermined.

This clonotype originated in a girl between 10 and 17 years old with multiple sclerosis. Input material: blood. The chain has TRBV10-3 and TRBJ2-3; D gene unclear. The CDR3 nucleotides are TGTGCCATCAGTGAGTCGAAAGGGTACGCAGATACGCAGTATTTT. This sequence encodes CAISESKGYADTQYF.